The rows below give T cell receptor beta chains drawn from one sample of a study of human CD8 memory T cell subsets. No DNA is given; TCRdb re-called the 5' RACE reads and lists each CDR3 protein once. Across about 6,000 distinct CDR3 sequences, the top ten clones capture 25% to 30% of the sample. The sequenced sample consisted of CD8+ effector memory T cells (TEM) sorted from PBMCs. The receptor set was obtained from a human donor in good health. Both conserved end residues are part of each CDR3. Clone size is shown for a subset of rows, as once, few, many or a class of expanded clone.

CDR3aa,len,v_gene,abundance,j_gene
CASSLDTGTATTTGNEQFF,19,TRBV7-6,-,TRBJ2-1
CASSHRDHRNTDTQYF,16,TRBV4-1,-,TRBJ2-3
CASSPWGYNEQFF,13,TRBV6-2/TRBV6-3,-,TRBJ2-1
CSGGTGLEQYF,11,TRBV29-1,-,TRBJ2-7
CASSSSGGNTGELFF,15,TRBV6-5,-,TRBJ2-2
CASSPELGSLATNTGELFF,19,TRBV9,-,TRBJ2-2
CSVPDRGRGEAFF,13,TRBV29-1,medium-sized,TRBJ1-1
CASSFFGPTDTQYF,14,TRBV27,-,TRBJ2-3
CASSQGRSTNYEQYF,15,TRBV4-3,-,TRBJ2-7
CASSRTGMYQETQYF,15,TRBV12-3/TRBV12-4,medium-sized,TRBJ2-5